Here is one T cell receptor (beta chain) with its context. The sample is drawn from a study of PD-L1 blockade in urothelial cancer. Background on the study: Counts from blood samples showed a median of around 150,000 T cells.

PCRs each included synthetic TCR analog templates spiked in. Repertoires were generated with immunoSEQ multiplex PCR, while TCRdb's copy carries only in-frame clones and drops some. The top ten hold around 1.7% of the sample, which has about 120,000 clones, more than 85% seen once. Trimming left V 2 bases short and J 1 base short, with 10 bases between. Germline values: CDR1 SEHNR, CDR2 FQNEAQ (reference sequence). The CDR3 sequence is 15 residues long. Time point meaning: peripheral blood 6 weeks after treatment start. Urothelial carcinoma, locally advanced or metastatic, affected the patients. Patients yielded 1 to 8 samples each, pretreatment and on-treatment.

The receptor was derived from a man aged 55-75 years with urothelial cancer. This rearrangement joins TRBV7-9 to TRBJ2-3; D remains unclear. Sample: PBMCs, taken around atezolizumab (anti-PD-L1) treatment. CDR3 sequence: CASSLSPVRTDTQYF. The CDR3 DNA is TGTGCCAGCAGCTTATCCCCCGTTCGCACAGATACGCAGTATTTT.